A selection of T cell receptor beta chains follows, all from one sample in a study of neurological immune-mediated disorders. TCRdb redid the calling of the 5' RACE reads with MiXCR, one entry per CDR3 protein. Of about 31,000 distinct CDR3 sequences in the sample, less than 15% are singletons; the top ten hold about 5.7%. The sample consisted of CD4+ T cells from blood. Receptors originate from a female donor with HTLV-1-associated myelopathy (HAM/TSP). Each CDR3 is given with its conserved first and last residue. The D gene is left open where the match is weak. Clone sizes are given selectively: once, few, many, or a class where the clone is expanded.

V	J	size	D	DNA	CDR3
TRBV2	TRBJ1-5	medium-sized	.	TGTGCCAGCAGCGCACAGGGCCAGCGTAATCAGCCCCAGCATTTT	CASSAQGQRNQPQHF
TRBV7-9	TRBJ2-7	medium-sized	.	TGTGCCAGCAGCTTATCCGAACTAGCCTACGAGCAGTACTTC	CASSLSELAYEQYF
TRBV5-1	TRBJ2-5	many	.	TGCGCCAGCAGATCCACCACGGTTGGTCAAGAGACCCAGTACTTC	CASRSTTVGQETQYF
TRBV7-3	TRBJ2-3	.	.	TGTGCCAGCGACTTAGGGGGGGCCACAGATACGCAGTATTTT	CASDLGGATDTQYF
TRBV5-1	TRBJ2-1	many	.	TGCGCCAGCAGCTTGTCGGGCGTTCCGGATGAGCAGTTCTTC	CASSLSGVPDEQFF
TRBV7-2	TRBJ2-5	.	TRBD1	TGTGCCAGCAGCGTTGCCGGGACAGGGGGGGAGACCCAGTACTTC	CASSVAGTGGETQYF
TRBV7-2	TRBJ2-3	many	.	TGTGCCAGCAGCTTGGCCGTGGTCACAGATACGCAGTATTTT	CASSLAVVTDTQYF
TRBV29-1	TRBJ2-5	many	.	TGCAGCGTTGGACAGAGGAAAGAGACCCAGTACTTC	CSVGQRKETQYF
TRBV20-1	TRBJ2-3	many	.	TGCAGTGCACCCGCGACAAGGAGCACAGATACGCAGTATTTT	CSAPATRSTDTQYF
TRBV20-1	TRBJ2-2	many	TRBD1	TGCAGTGCACCTGGGACAGATAACACCGGGGAGCTGTTTTTT	CSAPGTDNTGELFF
TRBV28	TRBJ1-3	many	TRBD1	TGTGCCAGCAGCCAGGGGGCCCCCGGAAACACCATATATTTT	CASSQGAPGNTIYF
TRBV12-3/TRBV12-4	TRBJ2-7	.	TRBD2	TGTGCCAGCGTGGGGGCGGGAGGGTGGTACGAGCAGTACTTC	CASVGAGGWYEQYF
TRBV4-2	TRBJ1-4	many	.	TGTGCCAGCAGCCGAGTAGGGTCCGGCCGAGGGCTGTTTTTT	CASSRVGSGRGLFF
TRBV5-6	TRBJ2-1	many	TRBD2	TGTGCCAGCAGCTTGTGGGCGGCTAGCGGGAGCAACAATGAGCAGTTCTTC	CASSLWAASGSNNEQFF
TRBV11-2	TRBJ2-1	many	.	TGTGCCAGCAGCTTAGGCCGGGGGCATGAGCAGTTCTTC	CASSLGRGHEQFF
TRBV2	TRBJ2-5	many	.	TGTGCCAGCAGTGTAAAGACAAAAGAGACCCAGTACTTC	CASSVKTKETQYF
TRBV7-2	TRBJ2-7	.	.	TGTGCCAGCAGCTATCCGGGACCCATCGAGCAGTACTTC	CASSYPGPIEQYF
TRBV7-2	TRBJ1-1	many	.	TGTGCCAGCAGCTTAGGTATGAACACTGAAGCTTTCTTT	CASSLGMNTEAFF
TRBV7-7	TRBJ2-5	many	.	TGTGCTAGCAGCTTAGGGCTAGGGACGACCTTACAAGAGACCCAGTACTTC	CASSLGLGTTLQETQYF
TRBV12-5	TRBJ2-7	many	.	TGTGCTAGTGGTTTGGTAAGGGAACAGGTATCCTACGAGCAGTACTTC	CASGLVREQVSYEQYF
TRBV7-2	TRBJ1-5	.	.	TGTGCCAGCATCAGAGGCGTGGGATCCCATCAGCCCCAGCATTTT	CASIRGVGSHQPQHF
TRBV10-3	TRBJ2-3	many	TRBD2	TGTGCCATCAGTGAGTCGACTAGCGACACAGATACGCAGTATTTT	CAISESTSDTDTQYF